Listed here are 7 T cell receptor beta chains from one sample, sequenced in a study of T cells after yellow fever vaccination. From the 5' RACE reads, TCRdb called clonotypes with MiXCR, one entry per CDR3 protein. Among over 250,000 distinct CDR3 sequences listed, about 5.2% were seen once. The source was CD4+ T cells sorted from PBMCs, collected on the day of the yellow fever booster vaccination. The receptors shown here come from a man between 18 and 29 years old who received the YFV17D yellow fever vaccine.

This sequence joins TRBV15 and TRBJ2-5; D unresolved. Germline V gene data show CDR1 as LNHNV and CDR2 as YYDKDF (reference sequence). The CDR3 totals 13 residues. Between the trimmed V and J ends, which lost 0 bases and 7 bases, there was a span of 9 bases. In DNA, the CDR3 is TGTGCCACCAGCAGAGATCCCTTGGGGACCCAGTACTTC. Translating it yields CATSRDPLGTQYF.

V gene TRBV5-1 combines with J gene TRBJ2-7; D is unclear. CDR3 length equals 15 residues. V was trimmed by 4 bases and J by 0 bases, leaving 14 bases between them. Per germline, CDR1 SGHRS and CDR2 YFSETQ. CDR3 loop: CASSVGLSSSYEQYV. The CDR3 DNA is TGCGCCAGCAGCGTGGGTCTAAGCAGCTCCTACGAGCAGTACGTC.

This clonotype was detected ten times or more. One junction end disagrees with the germline gene, perhaps due to a read error. The chain employs TRBV11-2 and TRBJ2-5; either TRBD1 or TRBD2 may supply D (5 bases each). Per germline, CDR1 SGHAT and CDR2 FQNNGV. The length of the CDR3 is 15 residues. CDR3 DNA: TGTGCCAGCACCTTAGGGTCAGGGACGCAAGAGACCCAGTACTTC. Translation gives CASTLGSGTQETQYF. Variable domain in full (rest from reference TRBV11-2 and TRBJ2-5): EAGVAQSPRYKIIEKRQSVAFWCNPISGHATLYWYQQILGQGPKLLIQFQNNGVVDDSQLPKDRFSAERLKGVDSTLKIQPAKLEDSAVYLCASTLGSGTQETQYFGPGTRLLVL.

This clonotype has at least ten counts. V is TRBV7-2 and J is TRBJ1-1, with a possible D match to TRBD1 (6 bases). Trimming shortened V by 10 bases and J by 1 base, and 16 bases separated the two germline ends. The CDR3 consists of 14 residues. Germline V CDR1 and CDR2: SGHTA, FQGNSA. In DNA form, the CDR3 reads TGTGCCACCCAACCAGGGACATGGAACACTGAAGCTTTCTTT. Its translation: CATQPGTWNTEAFF.

This clonotype has ten or more counts. The chain employs TRBV7-8 and TRBJ2-4; 12 bases match TRBD2. This CDR3 comprises 20 residues. CDR1 and CDR2 (germline): SGHVS, FQNEAQ. The V gene end was trimmed by 3 bases and the J gene end by 3 bases; junction bases not matched to a gene: 15. DNA for the CDR3: TGTGCCAGCAGCTTTCTTGGGCTAGCGGGGGGGGATAGAGGCAAAAACATTCAGTACTTC. This encodes CASSFLGLAGGDRGKNIQYF.

A few counts support this clonotype. This chain joins TRBV4-1 and TRBJ2-6; D unresolved. The germline V and J ends were trimmed by 1 base and 0 bases, with 19 bases remaining between them. CDR3 length: 20 residues. In germline, CDR1 is MGHRA, CDR2 YSYEKL. The CDR3 nucleotides are TGCGCCAGCAGCCAAGCGACACCTCAAGAAATCCGCTCTGGGGCCAACGTCCTGACTTTC. Protein sequence: CASSQATPQEIRSGANVLTF.

The sample holds many counts of this clonotype. The V and J genes are TRBV7-9 and TRBJ2-7, with D hard to call. The CDR3 extends over 12 amino acids. The V and J ends lost 5 bases and 0 bases respectively, with 5 bases between them. Germline CDR1 reads SEHNR; CDR2 reads FQNEAQ (reference sequence). CDR3: CASSRGSYEQYV. The CDR3 DNA reads as TGTGCCAGCAGCCGCGGCTCCTACGAGCAGTACGTC.